This T cell receptor beta chain was documented in a study of cytomegalovirus exposure and HLA in healthy donors. PCR was performed using 60 Vbeta and 13 Jbeta primers. Libraries were prepared by immunoSEQ multiplex PCR; TCRdb keeps only in-frame clonotypes and omits some of them. This table holds about 200,000 clones, approximately 80% found once. V lost 6 bases to trimming and J lost 4 bases, with 15 bases between them. This CDR3 contains 14 residues. Germline V gives CDR1 MNHNS, CDR2 SASEGT. The sequencing input was PBMCs. The rearrangement joins TRBV6-1 to TRBJ1-1, with D perhaps matching TRBD1 (5 bases). The receptor was isolated from a woman in her 30s in good health and CMV-seronegative. The CDR3 protein is CASRSWSGGTEAFF. In DNA, the CDR3 is TGTGCCAGCAGATCCTGGTCGGGGGGCACTGAAGCTTTCTTT.